The TCR beta chain described here comes from a study of blood T cell repertoires in COVID-19. Study at large: The United States, Italy and Spain were the sources of the acute and convalescent COVID-19 samples. In each case, the material was cDNA or gDNA derived from T cells, B-cell-depleted T cells, or PBMCs.

Original processing notes: For nucleated cells, counts were estimated from reference gene primer amplification. Measured with immunoSEQ multiplex PCR; TCRdb has only the in-frame clones, and not every one. V, J and clone size derive from that table, while D and trimming were established from the DNA sequence. The sample contains about 240,000 clones, around four fifths of which appear only once. The germline gives CDR1 SEHNR, CDR2 FQNEAQ (reference sequence). V was shortened by 0 bases and J by 0 bases, with 9 bases between the two germline ends. The CDR3 has 17 residues. Material: peripheral blood. The chain is built from TRBV7-9 and TRBJ1-6; D is uncertain. The sequence derives from a woman aged 55-69 years with active or convalescent COVID-19. The CDR3 DNA reads as TGTGCCAGCAGCTTAGCGGACGGGAGCTCCTATAATTCACCCCTCCACTTT. Its translation is CASSLADGSSYNSPLHF.